The rows below give T cell receptor beta chains drawn from one sample of a study of T-cell memory formation after mild COVID-19. TCRdb fed the 5' RACE reads into MiXCR, producing one record per CDR3 protein. Found here are 530,000 or so distinct CDR3 sequences, 15% to 20% of them singletons; the top ten hold roughly 7.7%. The sample taken for sequencing was PBMCs or a T cell subset sorted from them (not recorded which). These receptors all stem from an adult woman who had mild COVID-19 (a few samples of this study predate the infection). Cell type and time point are not known. Both conserved end residues are part of each CDR3.

v_call,j_call,cdr3_aa
TRBV7-9,TRBJ1-1,CASSPRTRVGNTEAFF
TRBV5-5,TRBJ1-6,CASSLEQIHNSPLHF
TRBV19,TRBJ2-1,CASSPSLSGGNEQFF
TRBV4-1,TRBJ2-1,CASSHSETGWNEQFF
TRBV5-1,TRBJ2-3,CASSSGLAGTDTQYF
TRBV11-2,TRBJ2-2,CASSGAVSWTGELFF
TRBV7-2,TRBJ2-7,CASSYQTGYEQYF
TRBV5-1,TRBJ2-3,CASSWGGIDTQYF
TRBV27,TRBJ2-7,CASRPFPRGSEQYF
TRBV5-1,TRBJ2-7,CASSPGGEAVNEQYF
TRBV4-1,TRBJ1-2,CASSQGVGLNNYGYTF
TRBV3-1,TRBJ2-5,CASSQRPAETQYF
TRBV29-1,TRBJ2-2,CSVELLGNPGELFF
TRBV27,TRBJ2-6,CASSQTGGLQFSGANVLTF
TRBV6-5,TRBJ2-7,CASSKQPSYEQYF
TRBV12-3/TRBV12-4,TRBJ2-7,CASSTGGQYEQYF
TRBV10-3,TRBJ2-5,CAISASLAQETQYF
TRBV6-2/TRBV6-3,TRBJ2-5,CASSRPGVAEQETQYF
TRBV5-1,TRBJ2-3,CASSLGGGGRDTQYF
TRBV12-3/TRBV12-4,TRBJ2-1,CASSKDSSSYNEQFF
TRBV20-1,TRBJ2-3,CSAPAGDTQYF
TRBV20-1,TRBJ2-7,CSASKSSGSPLYEQYF
TRBV29-1,TRBJ2-3,CSGGGGTTDTQYF
TRBV5-1,TRBJ2-6,CASSSDIDGSGANVLTF
TRBV14,TRBJ2-3,CASSRMMDTQYF
TRBV20-1,TRBJ2-1,CSPVGVERGISYNEQFF
TRBV6-6,TRBJ2-4,CASSYDRGTNIQYF
TRBV20-1,TRBJ2-5,CSAGTPGLAGETQYF
TRBV7-2,TRBJ1-2,CATPGQGAGGYTF
TRBV20-1,TRBJ2-7,CSARVSDSGYEQYF
TRBV4-3,TRBJ1-2,CASSQDAGANGYGYTF
TRBV6-2/TRBV6-3,TRBJ2-5,CASSLGLAGGGRETQYF
TRBV29-1,TRBJ2-1,CSLRSASGVSSYNEQFF
TRBV7-9,TRBJ1-1,CASSLPREGMDTEAFF
TRBV7-2,TRBJ1-6,CASSADSYNSPLHF
TRBV6-5,TRBJ2-6,CASSYHRAYSGANVLTF
TRBV3-1,TRBJ1-1,CASSQVGTGASAEAFF
TRBV5-4,TRBJ2-7,CASSSGVAGISSYEQYF
TRBV5-3,TRBJ2-3,CARSLGVTDTQYF
TRBV30,TRBJ2-7,CAWSKQGALPEQYF
TRBV12-3/TRBV12-4,TRBJ2-7,CASSLWEYEQYF
TRBV7-2,TRBJ2-3,CASSSRDRGGTQYF
TRBV7-6,TRBJ2-7,CASSLVPSHYEQYF
TRBV2,TRBJ1-2,CASSEQGQGGYYGYTF
TRBV11-3,TRBJ2-5,CASSPWDRGHQETQYF
TRBV12-3/TRBV12-4,TRBJ2-7,CASSSRTAYEQYF
TRBV3-1,TRBJ2-2,CASSQDQGPTNTGELFF
TRBV6-1,TRBJ1-2,CASSETGTDGYTF
TRBV15,TRBJ2-5,CATSTRGLSETQYF
TRBV12-3/TRBV12-4,TRBJ2-5,CASRYRAETQYF
TRBV7-9,TRBJ2-1,CASSILAGGPYNEQFF
TRBV12-3/TRBV12-4,TRBJ2-3,CASSPRTVASTDTQYF
TRBV2,TRBJ2-5,CASRERQNQETQYF
TRBV6-5,TRBJ1-1,CASSIGIESVYAEAFF
TRBV3-1,TRBJ2-1,CASSPPGLAPREQFF
TRBV6-5,TRBJ2-3,CASRRQLLLTDTQYF